Included here is one T cell receptor beta chain sequence, with context. Its binding antigen is unknown. Qualities for individual bases were not recorded, and no much larger clone is one base off. The record originates from a study of blood T cell repertoires in COVID-19 (dated by TCRdb to the early 2020s). Background on the whole study: Samples covering the acute and convalescent phases of COVID-19 were provided by collaborators in the United States, Italy and Spain. The sample metadata nearly always contained a de-identified subject ID, COVID-19 status, age in years and sex. The material from the prospective study consisted of cDNA or gDNA derived from T cells, B-cell-depleted T cells, or PBMCs. A freely available public database, intended as a resource for researchers studying the immune response to SARS-CoV-2, is where the repertoires were released. HLA class I and class II types, where available, came from metadata supplied by the sample provider rather than from assay-based typing. The dataset comprised deeply sampled blood TCRbeta repertoires from subjects exposed to, actively infected with, or recovered from COVID-19. The samples were drawn from the first 160 participants of the ongoing ImmuneRACE study and from 1,254 subjects provided by 6 global collaborators. Results the study describes overall, beyond this receptor: Clinical and demographic metadata were provided uncurated, with the amount varying by source and participant.

CDR1 and CDR2 (SGHTS, YDEGEE) derive from the germline V gene. The CDR3, from cysteine to phenylalanine, totals 14 residues. Only CDR3 DNA remains: 42 bases, in frame from the first base. Compared with germline, V lacks 7 bases and J lacks 4 bases; bases without a gene match: 7. One collaborating source in Seattle enrolled patients during active infection and followed them longitudinally through the course of disease. Each collaborating institution followed its own protocols to collect whole blood in K2EDTA tubes. For TCRbeta analysis, collaborators shipped samples as frozen whole blood, isolated PBMCs, or DNA extracted from either of those sample types. TCRbeta CDR3 regions were amplified from genomic DNA by means of the immunoSEQ Assay, a bias-controlled multiplex PCR. In the original analysis: The number of nucleated cells in each sample was estimated from the amplification of reference gene primers within the assay. To quantify the absolute abundance of each unique TCRbeta CDR3 rearrangement, sequence reads were collapsed and filtered. For each sample, productive Simpson clonality was calculated by taking the square root of Simpson's diversity index across productive rearrangements. Not all clones reach the TCRdb copy of this immuneACCESS table, which keeps in-frame sequences only. Checked studies attribute under half of the gap to unresolved V genes and leave the rest unexplained. The V and J calls and clone size are taken from that table; D and trimming were inferred from the DNA. This sample gives 300,000 to 350,000 clones in total; around 90% of them show up just once. The leading ten clones occupy under 7% of the sample.

This clonotype was sampled from a woman between 25 and 40 years old with COVID-19, enrolled during active disease. This receptor chain uses TRBV5-8 and TRBJ1-3; TRBD1 fits 8 bases in the junction. Material for sequencing was peripheral blood. Here is the DNA: TGTGCCAGCGGCGGACAGGGAGCAGGAAACACCATATATTTT. Its translation reads: CASGGQGAGNTIYF.